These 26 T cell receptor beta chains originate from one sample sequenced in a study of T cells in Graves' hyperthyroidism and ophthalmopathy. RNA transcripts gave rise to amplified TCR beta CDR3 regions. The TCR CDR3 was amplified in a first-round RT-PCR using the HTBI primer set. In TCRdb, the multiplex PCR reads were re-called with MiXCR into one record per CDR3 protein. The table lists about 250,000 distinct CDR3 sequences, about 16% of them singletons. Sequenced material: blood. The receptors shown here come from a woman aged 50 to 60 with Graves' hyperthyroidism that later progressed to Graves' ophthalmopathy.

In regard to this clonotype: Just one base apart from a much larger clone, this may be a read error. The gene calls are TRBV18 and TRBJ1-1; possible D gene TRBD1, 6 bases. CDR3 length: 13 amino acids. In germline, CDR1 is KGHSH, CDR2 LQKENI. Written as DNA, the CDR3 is TGTGCCAGCTCACAGGGGGTGGACACTGAAGCTTCCTTT. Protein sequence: CASSQGVDTEASF.

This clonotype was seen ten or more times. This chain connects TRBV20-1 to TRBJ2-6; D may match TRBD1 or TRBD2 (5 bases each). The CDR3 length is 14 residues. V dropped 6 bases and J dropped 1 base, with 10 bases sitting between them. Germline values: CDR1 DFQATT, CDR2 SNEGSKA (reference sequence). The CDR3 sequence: CSAAWGSGANVLTF. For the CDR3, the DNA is TGCAGTGCCGCCTGGGGGTCTGGGGCCAACGTCCTGACTTTC.

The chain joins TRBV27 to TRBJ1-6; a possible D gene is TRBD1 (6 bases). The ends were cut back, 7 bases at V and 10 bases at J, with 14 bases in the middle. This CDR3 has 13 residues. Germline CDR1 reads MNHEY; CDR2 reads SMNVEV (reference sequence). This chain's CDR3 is CASKEQGRSPLHF. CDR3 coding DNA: TGTGCCAGCAAGGAGCAGGGGCGATCACCCCTCCACTTT.

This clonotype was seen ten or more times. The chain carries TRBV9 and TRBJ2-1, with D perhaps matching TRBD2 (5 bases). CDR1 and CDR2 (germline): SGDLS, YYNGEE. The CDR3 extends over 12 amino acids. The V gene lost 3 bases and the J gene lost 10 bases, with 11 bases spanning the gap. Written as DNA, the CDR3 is TGTGCCAGCAGCGATCACGCGGGCGAGCAGTTCTTC. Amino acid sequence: CASSDHAGEQFF.

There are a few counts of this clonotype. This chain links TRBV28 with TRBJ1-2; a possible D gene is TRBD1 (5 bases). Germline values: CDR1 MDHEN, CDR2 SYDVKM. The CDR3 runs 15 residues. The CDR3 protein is CAGAPSGGPLDGYTF. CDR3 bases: TGTGCAGGAGCCCCGTCGGGGGGTCCCCTGGATGGCTACACCTTC.

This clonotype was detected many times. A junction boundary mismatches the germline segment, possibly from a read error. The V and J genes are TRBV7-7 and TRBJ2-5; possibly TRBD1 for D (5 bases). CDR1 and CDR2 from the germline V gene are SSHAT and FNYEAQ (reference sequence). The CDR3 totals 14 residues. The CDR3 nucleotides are TGTGCTAGCAGCTTAAGTCCAGGGAAGGAGACCCAGTACTTC. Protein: CASSLSPGKETQYF.

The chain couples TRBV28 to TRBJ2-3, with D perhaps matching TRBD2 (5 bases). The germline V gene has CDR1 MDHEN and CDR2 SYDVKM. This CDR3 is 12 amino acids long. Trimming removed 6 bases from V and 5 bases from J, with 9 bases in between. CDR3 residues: CASSPGVDTQYF. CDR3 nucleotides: TGTGCCAGCAGCCCCGGGGTAGATACGCAGTATTTT. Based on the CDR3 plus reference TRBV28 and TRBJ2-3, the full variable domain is DVKVTQSSRYLVKRTGEKVFLECVQDMDHENMFWYRQDPGLGLRLIYFSYDVKMKEKGDIPEGYSVSREKKERFSLILESASTNQTSMYLCASSPGVDTQYFGPGTRLTVL.

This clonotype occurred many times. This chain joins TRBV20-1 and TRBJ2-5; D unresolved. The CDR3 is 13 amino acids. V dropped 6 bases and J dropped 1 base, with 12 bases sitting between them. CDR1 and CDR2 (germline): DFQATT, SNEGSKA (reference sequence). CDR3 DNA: TGCAGTGCCCTGACACCTACCCAAGAGACCCAGTACTTC. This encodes CSALTPTQETQYF.

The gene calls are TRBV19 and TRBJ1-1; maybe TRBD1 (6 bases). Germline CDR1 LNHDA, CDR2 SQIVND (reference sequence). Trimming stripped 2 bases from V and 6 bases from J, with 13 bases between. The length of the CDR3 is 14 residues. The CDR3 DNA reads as TGTGCCAGTAGTATACGGGGGCGGTTGGCTGAAGCTTTCTTT. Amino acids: CASSIRGRLAEAFF.

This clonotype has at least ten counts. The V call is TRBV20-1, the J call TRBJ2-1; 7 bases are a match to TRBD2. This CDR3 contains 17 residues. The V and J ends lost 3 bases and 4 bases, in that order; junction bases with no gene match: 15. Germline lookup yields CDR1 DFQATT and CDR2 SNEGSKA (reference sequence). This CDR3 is CSASAKAGVPFYNEQFF. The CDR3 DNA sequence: TGCAGTGCTAGCGCCAAGGCGGGAGTCCCTTTTTACAATGAGCAGTTCTTC.

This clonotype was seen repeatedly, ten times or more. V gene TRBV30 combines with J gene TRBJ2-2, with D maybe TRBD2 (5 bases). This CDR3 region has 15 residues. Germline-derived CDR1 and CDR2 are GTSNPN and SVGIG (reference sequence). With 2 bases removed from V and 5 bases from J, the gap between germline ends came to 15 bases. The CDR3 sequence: CAWSSRLAYTGELFF. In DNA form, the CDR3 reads TGTGCCTGGAGTTCTCGGCTAGCCTATACCGGGGAGCTGTTTTTT. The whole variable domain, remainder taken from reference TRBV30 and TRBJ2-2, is SQTIHQWPATLVQPVGSPLSLECTVEGTSNPNLYWYRQAAGRGLQLLFYSVGIGQISSEVPQNLSASRPQDRQFILSSKKLLLSDSGFYLCAWSSRLAYTGELFFGEGSRLTVL.

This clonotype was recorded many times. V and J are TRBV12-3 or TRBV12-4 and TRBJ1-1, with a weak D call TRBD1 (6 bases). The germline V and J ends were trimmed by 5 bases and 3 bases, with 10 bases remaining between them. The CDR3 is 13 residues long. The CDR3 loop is CASSPGAHTEAFF. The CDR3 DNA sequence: TGTGCCAGCAGTCCAGGGGCCCACACTGAAGCTTTCTTT.

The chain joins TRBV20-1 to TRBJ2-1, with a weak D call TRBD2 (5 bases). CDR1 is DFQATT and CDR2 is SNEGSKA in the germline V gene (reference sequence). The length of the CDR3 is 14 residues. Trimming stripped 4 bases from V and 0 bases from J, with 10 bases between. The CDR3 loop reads CSATGRSSYNEQFF. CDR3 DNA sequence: TGCAGTGCTACGGGGAGAAGCTCCTACAATGAGCAGTTCTTC.

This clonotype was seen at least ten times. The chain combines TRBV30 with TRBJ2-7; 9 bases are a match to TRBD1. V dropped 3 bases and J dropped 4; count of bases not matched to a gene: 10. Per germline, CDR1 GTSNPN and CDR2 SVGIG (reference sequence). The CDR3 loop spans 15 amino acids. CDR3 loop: CAWSQPGQGGYEQYF. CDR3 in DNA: TGTGCCTGGAGCCAGCCGGGACAGGGTGGGTACGAGCAGTACTTC.

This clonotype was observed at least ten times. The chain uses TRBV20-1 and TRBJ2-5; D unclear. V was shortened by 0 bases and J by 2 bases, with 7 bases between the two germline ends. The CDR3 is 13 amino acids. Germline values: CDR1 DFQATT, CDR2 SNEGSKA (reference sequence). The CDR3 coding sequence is TGCAGTGCTAGAGACGAGAAACAAGAGACCCAGTACTTC. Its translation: CSARDEKQETQYF.

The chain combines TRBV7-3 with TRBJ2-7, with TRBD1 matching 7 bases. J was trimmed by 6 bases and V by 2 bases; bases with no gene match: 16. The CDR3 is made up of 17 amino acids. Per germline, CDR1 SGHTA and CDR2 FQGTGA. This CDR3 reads CASSLPDYRGMDCEQYF. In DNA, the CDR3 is TGTGCCAGCAGCTTACCCGATTACAGGGGAATGGACTGCGAGCAGTACTTC.

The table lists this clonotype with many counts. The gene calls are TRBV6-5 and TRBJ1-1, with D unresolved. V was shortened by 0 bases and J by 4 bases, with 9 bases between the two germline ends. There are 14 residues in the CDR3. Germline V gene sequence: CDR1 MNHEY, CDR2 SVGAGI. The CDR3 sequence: CASSYSSEFTEAFF. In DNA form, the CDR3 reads TGTGCCAGCAGTTACTCGTCTGAGTTCACTGAAGCTTTCTTT.

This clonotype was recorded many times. CDR3 in DNA: TGTGCCAGCAGTGAAGCCCGGGGCAGGGGGTTCTTC. Its translation is CASSEARGRGFF. The chain uses TRBV2 and TRBJ2-1, with a weak D call TRBD1 (6 bases). The CDR3 sequence is 12 residues long. In germline, CDR1 is SNHLY, CDR2 FYNNEI. V was shortened by 0 bases and J by 15 bases, with 12 bases between the two germline ends.

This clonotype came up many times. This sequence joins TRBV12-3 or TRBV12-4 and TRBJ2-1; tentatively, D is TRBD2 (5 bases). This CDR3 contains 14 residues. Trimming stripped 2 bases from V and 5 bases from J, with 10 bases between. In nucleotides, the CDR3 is TGTGCCAGCAGTTTATCTGCGGGTAACAATGAGCAGTTCTTC. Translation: CASSLSAGNNEQFF.

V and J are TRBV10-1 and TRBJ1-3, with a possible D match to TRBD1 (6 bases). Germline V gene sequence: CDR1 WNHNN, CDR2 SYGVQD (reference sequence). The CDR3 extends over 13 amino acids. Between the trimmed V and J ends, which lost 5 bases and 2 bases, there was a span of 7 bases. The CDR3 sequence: CASSRDTGNTIYF. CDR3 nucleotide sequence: TGCGCCAGCAGTCGGGACACTGGAAACACCATATATTTT.

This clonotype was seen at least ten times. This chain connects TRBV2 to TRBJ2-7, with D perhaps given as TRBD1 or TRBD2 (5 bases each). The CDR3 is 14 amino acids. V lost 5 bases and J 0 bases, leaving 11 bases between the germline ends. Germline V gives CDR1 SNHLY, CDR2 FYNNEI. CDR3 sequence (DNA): TGTGCCAGCAGTTCGGGACGGATCTCCTACGAGCAGTACTTC. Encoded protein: CASSSGRISYEQYF.

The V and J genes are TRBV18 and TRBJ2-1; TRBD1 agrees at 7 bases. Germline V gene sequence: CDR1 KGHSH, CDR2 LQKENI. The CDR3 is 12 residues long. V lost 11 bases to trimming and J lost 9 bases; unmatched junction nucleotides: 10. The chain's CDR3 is CAGQAIIGEQFF. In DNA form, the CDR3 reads TGTGCCGGACAGGCTATCATCGGTGAGCAGTTCTTC.

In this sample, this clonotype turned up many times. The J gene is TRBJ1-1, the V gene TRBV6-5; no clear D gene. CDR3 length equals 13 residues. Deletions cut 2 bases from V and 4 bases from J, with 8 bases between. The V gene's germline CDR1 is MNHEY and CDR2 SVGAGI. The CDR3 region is CASSYPPTTEAFF. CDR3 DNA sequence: TGTGCCAGCAGTTACCCCCCGACCACTGAAGCTTTCTTT.

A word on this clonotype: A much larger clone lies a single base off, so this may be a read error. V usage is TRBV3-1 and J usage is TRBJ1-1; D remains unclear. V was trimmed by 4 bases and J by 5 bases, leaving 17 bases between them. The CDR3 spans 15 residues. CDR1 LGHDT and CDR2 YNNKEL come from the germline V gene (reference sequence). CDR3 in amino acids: CASSRDKGLGTEAFF. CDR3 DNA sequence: TGTGCCAGCAGCCGAGACAAAGGGCTCGGGACTGAAGCTTTCTTT.

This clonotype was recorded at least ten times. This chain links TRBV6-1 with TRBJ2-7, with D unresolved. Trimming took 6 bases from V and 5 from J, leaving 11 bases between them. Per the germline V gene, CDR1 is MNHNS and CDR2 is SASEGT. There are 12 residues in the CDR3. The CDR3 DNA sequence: TGTGCCAGCAGCAAGAATGAAGACGAGCAGTACTTC. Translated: CASSKNEDEQYF.

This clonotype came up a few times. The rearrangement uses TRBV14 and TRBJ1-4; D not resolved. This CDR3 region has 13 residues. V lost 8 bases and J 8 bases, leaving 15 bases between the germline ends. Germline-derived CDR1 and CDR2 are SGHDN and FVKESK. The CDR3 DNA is TGTGCCAGCGCACGGAGCCGAGGGGAAAAACTGTTTTTT. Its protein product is CASARSRGEKLFF.